This T cell receptor beta chain emerged from a study of CD8+CD57+ T cells in acquired aplastic anemia. Study details: Mean yield of DNA from sorted CD4+ and CD8+ cells was 3 to 3.5 ug.

Study results and limitations: Some 31 sequences, all CD8+ CDR3, were shared between patients and controls.

For sequencing, patients were chosen who had shown expansion of CD8+CD57+ cells by flow cytometry. When blood sampling took place, the patients had received no therapy. The use of genomic DNA as template underpinned the TCR beta VDJ and CDR3 profiling. TCRdb ran MiXCR on the reads and lists one entry per CDR3 protein. Found here are 150,000 or so distinct CDR3 sequences, around half of them singletons; the top ten hold about 30%. This CDR3 is built from 12 residues. V lost 0 bases and J lost 6, with 8 bases in between. Germline CDR1 SQVTM, CDR2 ANQGSEA. Notes on this clonotype: Its antigen is not known.

This rearrangement joins TRBV29-1 to TRBJ1-1; D gene unclear. The sequence derives from a human donor with aplastic anemia. Sequencing input: sorted CD4+, CD8+, or CD8+CD57+ T cells (not recorded which) from PBMCs. The CDR3 sequence: CSVEEGSAEAFF. The CDR3 nucleotides read TGCAGCGTTGAAGAGGGGTCGGCTGAAGCTTTCTTT. The entire variable domain, with the rest obtained from reference TRBV29-1 and TRBJ1-1, is as follows: SAVISQKPSRDICQRGTSLTIQCQVDSQVTMMFWYRQQPGQSLTLIATANQGSEATYESGFVIDKFPISRPNLTFSTLTVSNMSPEDSSIYLCSVEEGSAEAFFGQGTRLTVV.